This entry describes one T cell receptor beta chain. TCRdb analysed the RACE reads with MiXCR anew, one entry per CDR3 protein. The table shows some 60,000 distinct CDR3 sequences, with around 10% occurring only once. This entry is derived from a study of human T cells and chemical hapten exposure. Study in general: Diphenylcyclopropenone doses were given weekly to the scalps of patients across the approximately 24-week study.

This CDR3 region has 15 residues. V dropped 8 bases and J dropped 5 bases, with 22 bases sitting between them. CDR1 MNHEY and CDR2 SMNVEV come from the germline V gene (reference sequence). Time point indicated: pre-sensitization, week 0. Treatment described: therapeutic diphenylcyclopropenone sensitization with weekly scalp DPC. This sample comprised whole blood, obtained in connection with sensitization to the hapten diphenylcyclopropenone (DPC). The rearrangement links TRBV27 to TRBJ2-7, with a weak D call TRBD1 (6 bases). This TCR was recovered from a woman aged 40-49 years with alopecia areata. Some clones in this sample may be carry-over from other donors' samples. The CDR3 reads CASGSRGRGDDEQYF. As DNA, the CDR3 is TGTGCCAGCGGATCCCGGGGCAGGGGTGATGACGAGCAGTACTTC.